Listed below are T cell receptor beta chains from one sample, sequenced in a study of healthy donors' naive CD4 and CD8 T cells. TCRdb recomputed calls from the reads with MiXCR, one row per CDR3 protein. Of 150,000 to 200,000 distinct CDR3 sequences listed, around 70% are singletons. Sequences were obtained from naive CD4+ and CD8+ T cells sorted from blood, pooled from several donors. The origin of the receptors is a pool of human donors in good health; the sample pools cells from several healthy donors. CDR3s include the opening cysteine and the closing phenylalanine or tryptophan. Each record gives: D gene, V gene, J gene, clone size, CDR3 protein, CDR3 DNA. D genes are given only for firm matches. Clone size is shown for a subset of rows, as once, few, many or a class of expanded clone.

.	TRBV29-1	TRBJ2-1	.	CSVTGYYNEQFF	TGCAGCGTCACAGGGTACTACAATGAGCAGTTCTTC
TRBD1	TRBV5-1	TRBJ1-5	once	CASRGQLNQPQHF	TGCGCCAGCAGGGGACAGCTCAATCAGCCCCAGCATTTT
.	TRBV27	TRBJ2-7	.	CASSLSGVGYEQYF	TGTGCCAGCAGTTTATCAGGGGTCGGCTACGAGCAGTACTTC
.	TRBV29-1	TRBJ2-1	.	CSYRDHNEQFF	TGCAGCTACCGAGACCACAATGAGCAGTTCTTC
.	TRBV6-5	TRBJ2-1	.	CASSYSISRDFHNEQFF	TGTGCCAGCAGTTACTCGATTAGCCGGGACTTCCACAATGAGCAGTTCTTC
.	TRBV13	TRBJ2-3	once	CASSLGRSSTDTQYF	TGTGCCAGCAGCTTAGGGAGGAGTAGCACAGATACGCAGTATTTT
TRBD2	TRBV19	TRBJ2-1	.	CASSMPGLAGGEQFF	TGTGCCAGTAGTATGCCGGGACTAGCGGGCGGTGAGCAGTTCTTC
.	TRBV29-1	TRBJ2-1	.	CSVATNEQFF	TGCAGCGTCGCAACAAATGAGCAGTTCTTC
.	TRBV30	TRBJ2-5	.	CAWASWGETQYF	TGTGCCTGGGCTTCGTGGGGAGAGACCCAGTACTTC
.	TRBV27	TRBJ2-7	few	CASSGSSYEQYF	TGTGCCAGCAGCGGGAGCTCCTACGAGCAGTACTTC
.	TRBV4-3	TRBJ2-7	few	CASSQDSGLPYEQYF	TGCGCCAGCAGCCAAGACTCCGGGCTCCCCTACGAGCAGTACTTC
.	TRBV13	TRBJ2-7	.	CASSEATSYEQYF	TGTGCCAGCAGCGAGGCTACCTCCTACGAGCAGTACTTC
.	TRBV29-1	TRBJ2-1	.	CSVESWRYNEQFF	TGCAGCGTTGAAAGTTGGAGATACAATGAGCAGTTCTTC
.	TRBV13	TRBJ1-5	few	CASSPGGGGTQHF	TGTGCCAGCAGTCCCGGAGGAGGCGGGACCCAGCATTTT
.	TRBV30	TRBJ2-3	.	CALTYLPDTQYF	TGTGCCTTGACCTACCTTCCAGATACGCAGTATTTT
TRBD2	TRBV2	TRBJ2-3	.	CASSEVPSGNLDTQYF	TGTGCCAGCAGTGAAGTTCCTAGCGGGAATCTAGATACGCAGTATTTT
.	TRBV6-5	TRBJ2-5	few	CASSRTVEETQYF	TGTGCCAGCAGTCGCACAGTGGAAGAGACCCAGTACTTC
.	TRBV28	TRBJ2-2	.	CASSSLGRRVTGELFF	TGTGCCAGCAGTTCCCTTGGTCGGAGGGTAACCGGGGAGCTGTTTTTT
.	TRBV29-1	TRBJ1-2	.	CSAETGIVYGYTF	TGCAGCGCGGAGACAGGCATTGTCTATGGCTACACCTTC
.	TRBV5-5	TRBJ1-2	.	CASSRDHNYGYTF	TGTGCCAGCAGTAGGGACCATAACTATGGCTACACCTTC
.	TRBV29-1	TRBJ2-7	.	CSVEDRGEGYEQYF	TGCAGCGTTGAAGATAGGGGAGAGGGTTACGAGCAGTACTTC
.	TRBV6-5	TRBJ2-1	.	CASSSFGDPRWNEQFF	TGTGCCAGCAGTTCCTTCGGGGACCCTCGGTGGAATGAGCAGTTCTTC
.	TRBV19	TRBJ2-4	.	CASSMASTAKNIQYF	TGTGCCAGTAGTATGGCCTCAACGGCCAAAAACATTCAGTACTTC
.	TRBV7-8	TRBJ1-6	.	CATTWRGDSPLHF	TGTGCCACCACCTGGAGGGGTGATTCACCCCTCCACTTT
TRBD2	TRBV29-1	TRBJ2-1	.	CSHTGLAGGGQFF	TGCAGCCACACGGGACTAGCGGGAGGTGGGCAGTTCTTC
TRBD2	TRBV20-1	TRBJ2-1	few	CSARDLGLAGSYNEQFF	TGCAGTGCTAGAGATCTAGGACTAGCGGGCTCCTACAATGAGCAGTTCTTC
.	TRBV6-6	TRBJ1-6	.	CASSPDMNSPLHF	TGTGCCAGCAGCCCCGACATGAATTCACCCCTCCACTTT
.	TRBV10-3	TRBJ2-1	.	CAISTQLWEQFF	TGTGCCATCAGTACCCAGTTGTGGGAGCAGTTCTTC
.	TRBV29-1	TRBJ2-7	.	CSVLTYEQYF	TGCAGCGTTCTAACCTACGAGCAGTACTTC
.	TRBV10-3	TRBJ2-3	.	CAVLARTGSTDTQYF	TGTGCCGTACTCGCTCGAACCGGGAGCACAGATACGCAGTATTTT
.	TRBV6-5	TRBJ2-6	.	CASSYSDLTGANVLTF	TGTGCCAGCAGTTACTCTGACTTAACTGGGGCCAACGTCCTGACTTTC
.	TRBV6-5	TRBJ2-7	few	CASSPPGEGLTYEQYF	TGTGCCAGCAGTCCCCCCGGAGAGGGCCTAACCTACGAGCAGTACTTC
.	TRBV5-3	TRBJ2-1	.	CARSLGGFPSHDNEQFF	TGTGCCAGAAGCTTGGGCGGTTTTCCATCCCACGACAATGAGCAGTTCTTC
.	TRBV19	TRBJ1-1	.	CASSIGHLGFF	TGTGCCAGTAGTATAGGACACCTGGGTTTCTTT
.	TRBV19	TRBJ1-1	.	CASTPWGALRGNTEAFF	TGTGCCAGTACCCCTTGGGGGGCCCTGAGAGGCAACACTGAAGCTTTCTTT
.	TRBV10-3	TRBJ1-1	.	CAVQGSGTEAFF	TGTGCCGTACAGGGTTCTGGGACTGAAGCTTTCTTT
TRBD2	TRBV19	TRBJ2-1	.	CASSIKTSGDNEQFF	TGTGCCAGTAGTATTAAAACTAGCGGGGACAATGAGCAGTTCTTC
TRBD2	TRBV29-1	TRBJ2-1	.	CSAHIAGTANEQFF	TGCAGCGCCCACATAGCGGGGACCGCCAATGAGCAGTTCTTC
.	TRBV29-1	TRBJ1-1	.	CSFCRTNTEAFF	TGCAGCTTCTGTCGTACGAACACTGAAGCTTTCTTT
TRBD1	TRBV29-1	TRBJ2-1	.	CSALGDRYNEQFF	TGCAGCGCCCTAGGGGACAGATACAATGAGCAGTTCTTC
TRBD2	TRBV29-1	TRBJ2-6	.	CSALAGVLGANVLTF	TGCAGCGCCCTAGCGGGAGTGTTAGGGGCCAACGTCCTGACTTTC
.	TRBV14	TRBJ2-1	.	CASSQDAGRFPYNEQFF	TGTGCCAGCAGCCAAGATGCCGGCCGATTCCCCTACAATGAGCAGTTCTTC
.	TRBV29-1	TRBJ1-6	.	CSVSTDGNSPLHF	TGCAGCGTTTCCACGGATGGTAATTCACCCCTCCACTTT